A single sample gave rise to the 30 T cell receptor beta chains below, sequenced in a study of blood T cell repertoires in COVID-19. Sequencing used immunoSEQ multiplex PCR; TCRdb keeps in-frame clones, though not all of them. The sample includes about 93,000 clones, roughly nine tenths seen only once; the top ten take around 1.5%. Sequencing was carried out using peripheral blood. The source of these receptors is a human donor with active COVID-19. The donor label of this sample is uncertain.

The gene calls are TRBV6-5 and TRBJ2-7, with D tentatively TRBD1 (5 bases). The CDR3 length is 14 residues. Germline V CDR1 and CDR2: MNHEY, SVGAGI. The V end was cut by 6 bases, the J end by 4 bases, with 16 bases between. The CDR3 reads CASRRQSLGYEQYF. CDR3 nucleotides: TGTGCCAGCAGAAGACAGTCCCTAGGGTACGAGCAGTACTTC.

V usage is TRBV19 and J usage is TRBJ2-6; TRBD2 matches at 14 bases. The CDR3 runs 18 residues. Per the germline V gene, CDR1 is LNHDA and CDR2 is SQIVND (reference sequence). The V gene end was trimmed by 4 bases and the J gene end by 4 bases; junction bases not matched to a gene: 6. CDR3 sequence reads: CASSKRLAGGTGANVLTF. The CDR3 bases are TGTGCCAGTAGTAAGAGACTAGCGGGGGGGACCGGGGCCAACGTCCTGACTTTC.

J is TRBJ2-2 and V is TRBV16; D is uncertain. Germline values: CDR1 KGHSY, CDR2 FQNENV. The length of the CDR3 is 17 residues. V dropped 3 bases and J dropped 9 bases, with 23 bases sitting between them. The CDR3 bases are TGTGCCAGCAGCCATATCTCTAGACTCAAAACCTCCAGGGAGCTGTTTTTT. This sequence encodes CASSHISRLKTSRELFF.

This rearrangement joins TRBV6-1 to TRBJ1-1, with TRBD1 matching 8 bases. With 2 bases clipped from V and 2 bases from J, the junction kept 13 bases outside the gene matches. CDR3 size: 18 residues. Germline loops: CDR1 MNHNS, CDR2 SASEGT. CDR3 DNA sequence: TGTGCCAGCAGTGAAACGACAGGGGCCAGCAGATTCAACACTGAAGCTTTCTTT. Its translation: CASSETTGASRFNTEAFF.

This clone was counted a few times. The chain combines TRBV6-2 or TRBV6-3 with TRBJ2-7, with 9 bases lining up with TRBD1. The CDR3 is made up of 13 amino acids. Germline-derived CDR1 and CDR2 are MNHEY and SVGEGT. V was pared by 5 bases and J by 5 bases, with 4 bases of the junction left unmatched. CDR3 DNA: TGTGCCAGCAGTACAGGGGGCAGGAACGAGCAGTACTTC. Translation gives CASSTGGRNEQYF.

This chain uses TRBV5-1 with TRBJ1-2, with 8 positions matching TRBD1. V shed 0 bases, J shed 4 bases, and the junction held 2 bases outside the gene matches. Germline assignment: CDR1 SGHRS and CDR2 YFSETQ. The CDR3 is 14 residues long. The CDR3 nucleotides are TGCGCCAGCAGCTTGGGGGACAGGTCCTATGGCTACACCTTC. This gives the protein CASSLGDRSYGYTF.

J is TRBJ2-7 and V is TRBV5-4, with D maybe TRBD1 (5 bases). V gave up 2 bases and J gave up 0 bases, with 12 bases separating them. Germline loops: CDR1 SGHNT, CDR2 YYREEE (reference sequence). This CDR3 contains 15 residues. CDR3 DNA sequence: TGTGCCAGCAGCTTAGGGGCTACCATCTCCTACGAGCAGTACTTC. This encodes CASSLGATISYEQYF.

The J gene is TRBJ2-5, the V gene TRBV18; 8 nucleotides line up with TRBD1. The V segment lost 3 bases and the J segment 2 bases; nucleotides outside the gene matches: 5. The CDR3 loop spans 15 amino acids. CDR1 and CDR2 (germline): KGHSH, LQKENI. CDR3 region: CASSPGQGAQETQYF. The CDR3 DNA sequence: TGTGCCAGCTCACCGGGGCAGGGGGCTCAAGAGACCCAGTACTTC.

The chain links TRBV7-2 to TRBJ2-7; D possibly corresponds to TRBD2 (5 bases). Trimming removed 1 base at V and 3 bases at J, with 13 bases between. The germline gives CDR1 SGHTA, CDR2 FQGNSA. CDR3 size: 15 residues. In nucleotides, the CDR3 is TGTGCCAGCAGCTTAGTTCCGGACGGAGGCTACGAGCAGTACTTC. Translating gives CASSLVPDGGYEQYF.

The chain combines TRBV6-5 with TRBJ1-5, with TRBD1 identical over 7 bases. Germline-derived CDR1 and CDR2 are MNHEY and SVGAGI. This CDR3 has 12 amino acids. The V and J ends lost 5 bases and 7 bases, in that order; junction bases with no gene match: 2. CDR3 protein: CASSQGGQPQHF. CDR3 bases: TGTGCCAGCAGTCAGGGGGGCCAGCCCCAGCATTTT.

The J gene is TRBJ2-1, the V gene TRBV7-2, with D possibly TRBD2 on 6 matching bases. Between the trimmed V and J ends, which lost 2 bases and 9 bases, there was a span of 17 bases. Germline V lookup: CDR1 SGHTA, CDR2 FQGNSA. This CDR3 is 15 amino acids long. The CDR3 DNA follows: TGTGCCAGCAGCTTATTCGGGACCCGGGGGAGTGAGCAGTTCTTC. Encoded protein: CASSLFGTRGSEQFF.

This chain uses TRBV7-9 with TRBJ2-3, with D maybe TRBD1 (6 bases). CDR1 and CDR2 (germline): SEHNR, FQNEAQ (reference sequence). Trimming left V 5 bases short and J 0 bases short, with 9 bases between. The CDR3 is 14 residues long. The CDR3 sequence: CASSQGHSTDTQYF. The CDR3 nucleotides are TGTGCCAGCAGCCAGGGACACAGCACAGATACGCAGTATTTT.

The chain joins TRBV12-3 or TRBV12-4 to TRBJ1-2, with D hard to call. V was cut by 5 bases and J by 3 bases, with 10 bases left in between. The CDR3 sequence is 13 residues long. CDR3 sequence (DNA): TGTGCCAGCAGTATAGGACTATACTATGGCTACACCTTC. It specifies CASSIGLYYGYTF.

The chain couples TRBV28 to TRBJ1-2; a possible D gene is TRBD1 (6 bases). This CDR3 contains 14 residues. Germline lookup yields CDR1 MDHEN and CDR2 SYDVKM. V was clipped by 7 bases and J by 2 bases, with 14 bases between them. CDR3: CASKGQGINYGYTF. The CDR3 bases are TGTGCCAGCAAGGGGCAGGGGATCAACTATGGCTACACCTTC.

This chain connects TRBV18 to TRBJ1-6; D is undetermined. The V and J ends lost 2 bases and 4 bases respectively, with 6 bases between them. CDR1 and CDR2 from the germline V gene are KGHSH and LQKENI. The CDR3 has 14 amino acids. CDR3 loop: CASSPIQYNSPLHF. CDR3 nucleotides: TGTGCCAGCTCACCAATTCAGTATAATTCACCCCTCCACTTT.

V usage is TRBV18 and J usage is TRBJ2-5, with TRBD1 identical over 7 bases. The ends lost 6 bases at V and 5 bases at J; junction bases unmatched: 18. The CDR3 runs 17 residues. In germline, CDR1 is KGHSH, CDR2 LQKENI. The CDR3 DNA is TGTGCCAGCTCGCCGATACTAATAACAGGGGACGAGGAGACCCAGTACTTC. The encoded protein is CASSPILITGDEETQYF.

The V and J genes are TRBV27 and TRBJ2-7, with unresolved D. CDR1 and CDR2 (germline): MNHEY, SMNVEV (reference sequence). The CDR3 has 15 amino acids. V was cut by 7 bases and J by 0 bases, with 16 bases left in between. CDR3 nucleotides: TGTGCCAGCACCTCACATACGCCGGGCTCCTACGAGCAGTACTTC. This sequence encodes CASTSHTPGSYEQYF.

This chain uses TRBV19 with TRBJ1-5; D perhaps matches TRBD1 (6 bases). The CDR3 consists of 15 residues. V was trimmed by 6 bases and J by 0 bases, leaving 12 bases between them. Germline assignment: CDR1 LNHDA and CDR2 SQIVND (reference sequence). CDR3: CASSRQVSSNQPQHF. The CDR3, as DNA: TGTGCCAGTAGCCGACAGGTTTCTAGCAATCAGCCCCAGCATTTT.

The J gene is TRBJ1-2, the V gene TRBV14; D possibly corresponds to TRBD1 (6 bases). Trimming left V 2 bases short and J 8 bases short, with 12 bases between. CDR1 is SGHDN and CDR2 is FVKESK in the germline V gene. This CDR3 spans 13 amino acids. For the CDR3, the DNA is TGTGCCAGCAGCCAATACAGGGTTCGGGGCTACACCTTC. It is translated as CASSQYRVRGYTF.

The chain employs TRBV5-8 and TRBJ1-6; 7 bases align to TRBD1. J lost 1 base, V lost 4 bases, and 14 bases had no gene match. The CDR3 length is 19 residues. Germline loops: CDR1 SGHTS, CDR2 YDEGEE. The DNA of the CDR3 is TGTGCCAGCAGCGCCGGCCCGGACAGGCAGTGGTCCTATAATTCACCCCTCCACTTT. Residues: CASSAGPDRQWSYNSPLHF.

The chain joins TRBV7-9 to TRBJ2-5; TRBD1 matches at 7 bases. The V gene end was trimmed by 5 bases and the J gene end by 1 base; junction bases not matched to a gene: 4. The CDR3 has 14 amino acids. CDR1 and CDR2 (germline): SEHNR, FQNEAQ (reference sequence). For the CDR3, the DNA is TGTGCCAGCAGCCCAGGACAGGCCCAAGAGACCCAGTACTTC. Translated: CASSPGQAQETQYF.

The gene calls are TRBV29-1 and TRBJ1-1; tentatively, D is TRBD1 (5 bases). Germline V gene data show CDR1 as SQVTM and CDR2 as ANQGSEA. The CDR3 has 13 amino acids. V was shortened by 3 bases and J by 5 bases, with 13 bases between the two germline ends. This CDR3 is CSVDGRGGTEAFF. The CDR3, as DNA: TGCAGCGTTGATGGGCGTGGGGGGACTGAAGCTTTCTTT.

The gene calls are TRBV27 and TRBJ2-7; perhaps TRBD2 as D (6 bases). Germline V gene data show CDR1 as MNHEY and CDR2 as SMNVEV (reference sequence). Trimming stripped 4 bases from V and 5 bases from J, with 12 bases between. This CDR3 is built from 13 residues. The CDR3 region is CASSSPGRNEQYF. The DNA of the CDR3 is TGTGCCAGCAGTTCACCAGGGAGGAACGAGCAGTACTTC.

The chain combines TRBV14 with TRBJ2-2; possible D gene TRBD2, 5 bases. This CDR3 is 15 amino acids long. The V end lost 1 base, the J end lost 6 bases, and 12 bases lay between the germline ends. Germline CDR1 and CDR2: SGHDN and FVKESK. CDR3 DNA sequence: TGTGCCAGCAGCCAAGGCTGGTCCGGGGCCGGGGAGCTGTTTTTT. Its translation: CASSQGWSGAGELFF. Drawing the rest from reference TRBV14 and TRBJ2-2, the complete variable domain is EAGVTQFPSHSVIEKGQTVTLRCDPISGHDNLYWYRRVMGKEIKFLLHFVKESKQDESGMPNNRFLAERTGGTYSTLKVQPAELEDSGVYFCASSQGWSGAGELFFGEGSRLTVL.

The CDR3 loop is CASSLRRRDEAFF. The CDR3, as DNA: TGTGCCAGCAGTCTTCGTAGGAGAGATGAAGCTTTCTTT. The rearrangement uses TRBV6-5 and TRBJ1-1; D remains ambiguous. Trimming shortened V by 5 bases and J by 7 bases, and 14 bases separated the two germline ends. The CDR3 sequence is 13 residues long. In germline, CDR1 is MNHEY, CDR2 SVGAGI.

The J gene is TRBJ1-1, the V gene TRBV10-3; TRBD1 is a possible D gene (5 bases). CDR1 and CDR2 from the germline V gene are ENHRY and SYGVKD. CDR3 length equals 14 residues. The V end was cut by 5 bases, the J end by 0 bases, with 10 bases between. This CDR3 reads CAISKTELNTEAFF. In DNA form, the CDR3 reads TGTGCCATCAGTAAGACAGAATTGAACACTGAAGCTTTCTTT.

As DNA, the CDR3 is TGCGCCAGCAGCTTATCCGCTAGCGGCCAGTCGCTTTACGAGCAGTACTTC. Residues: CASSLSASGQSLYEQYF. V usage is TRBV5-1 and J usage is TRBJ2-7; 7 bases agree with TRBD2. Per the germline V gene, CDR1 is SGHRS and CDR2 is YFSETQ. This CDR3 has 17 amino acids. The ends lost 2 bases at V and 4 bases at J; junction bases unmatched: 15.

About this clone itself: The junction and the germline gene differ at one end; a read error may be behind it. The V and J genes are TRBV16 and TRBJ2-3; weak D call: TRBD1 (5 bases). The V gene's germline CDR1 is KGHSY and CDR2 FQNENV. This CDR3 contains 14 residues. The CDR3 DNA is TGTGCCACCAGCCCAAAGACAGGCACAGATACGCAGTATTTT. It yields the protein CATSPKTGTDTQYF.

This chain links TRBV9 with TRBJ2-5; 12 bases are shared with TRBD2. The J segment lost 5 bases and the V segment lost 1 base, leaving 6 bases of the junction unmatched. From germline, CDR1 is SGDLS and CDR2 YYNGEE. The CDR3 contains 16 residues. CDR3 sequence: CASSVLAGGKGETQYF. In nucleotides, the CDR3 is TGTGCCAGCAGCGTACTAGCGGGGGGGAAGGGCGAGACCCAGTACTTC.

This CDR3 reads CASSQTGPGTGELFF. CDR3 sequence (DNA): TGCGCCAGCAGCCAGACAGGGCCGGGCACCGGGGAGCTGTTTTTT. This chain connects TRBV5-1 to TRBJ2-2, with 7 bases fitting TRBD1. The CDR3 spans 15 residues. V was pared by 4 bases and J by 4 bases, with 7 bases of the junction left unmatched. Germline lookup yields CDR1 SGHRS and CDR2 YFSETQ.